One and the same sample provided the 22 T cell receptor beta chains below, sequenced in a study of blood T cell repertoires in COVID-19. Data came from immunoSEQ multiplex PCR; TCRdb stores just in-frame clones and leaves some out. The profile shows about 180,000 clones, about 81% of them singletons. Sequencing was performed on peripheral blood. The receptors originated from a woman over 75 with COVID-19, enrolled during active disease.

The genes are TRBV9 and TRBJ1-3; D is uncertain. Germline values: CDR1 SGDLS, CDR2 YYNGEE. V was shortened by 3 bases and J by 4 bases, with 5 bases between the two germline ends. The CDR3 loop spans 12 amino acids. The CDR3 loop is CASSDPGNTIYF. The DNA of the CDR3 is TGTGCCAGCAGCGATCCGGGAAACACCATATATTTT.

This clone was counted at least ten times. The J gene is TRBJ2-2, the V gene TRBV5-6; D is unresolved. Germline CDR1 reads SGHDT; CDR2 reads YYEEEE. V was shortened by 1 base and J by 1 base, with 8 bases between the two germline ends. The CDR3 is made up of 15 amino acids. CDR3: CASSLSPGNTGELFF. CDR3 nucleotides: TGTGCCAGCAGCTTGAGTCCGGGGAACACCGGGGAGCTGTTTTTT. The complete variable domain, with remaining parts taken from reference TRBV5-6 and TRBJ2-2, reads DAGVTQSPTHLIKTRGQQVTLRCSPKSGHDTVSWYQQALGQGPQFIFQYYEEEERQRGNFPDRFSGHQFPNYSSELNVNALLLGDSALYLCASSLSPGNTGELFFGEGSRLTVL.

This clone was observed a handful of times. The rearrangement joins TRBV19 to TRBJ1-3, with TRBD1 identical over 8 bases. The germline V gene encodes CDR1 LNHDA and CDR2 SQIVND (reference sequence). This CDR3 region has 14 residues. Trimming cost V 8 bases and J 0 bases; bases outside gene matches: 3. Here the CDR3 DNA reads TGTGCCAGTTTGGACAGGGCCTCTGGAAACACCATATATTTT. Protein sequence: CASLDRASGNTIYF.

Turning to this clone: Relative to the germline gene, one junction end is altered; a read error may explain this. The CDR3 loop reads CASSDSAVDMPEAFF. CDR3 nucleotides: TGTGCCAGCAGTGACTCCGCCGTGGACATGCCTGAAGCTTTCTTT. The chain employs TRBV6-5 and TRBJ1-1, with D tentatively TRBD1 (5 bases). Per the germline V gene, CDR1 is MNHEY and CDR2 is SVGAGI. CDR3 length equals 15 residues.

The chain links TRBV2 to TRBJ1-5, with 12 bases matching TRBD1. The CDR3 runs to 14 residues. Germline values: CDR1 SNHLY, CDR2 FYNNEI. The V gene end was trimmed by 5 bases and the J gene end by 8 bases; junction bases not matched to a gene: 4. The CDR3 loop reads CASSRDRGPEPQHF. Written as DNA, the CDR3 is TGTGCCAGCAGTAGGGACAGGGGGCCGGAGCCCCAGCATTTT.

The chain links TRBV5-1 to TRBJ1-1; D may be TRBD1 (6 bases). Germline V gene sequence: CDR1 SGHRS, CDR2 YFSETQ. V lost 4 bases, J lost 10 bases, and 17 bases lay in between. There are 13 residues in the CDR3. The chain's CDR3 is CASSPLGDKPAFF. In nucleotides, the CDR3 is TGCGCCAGCAGCCCCCTGGGGGACAAGCCAGCTTTCTTT.

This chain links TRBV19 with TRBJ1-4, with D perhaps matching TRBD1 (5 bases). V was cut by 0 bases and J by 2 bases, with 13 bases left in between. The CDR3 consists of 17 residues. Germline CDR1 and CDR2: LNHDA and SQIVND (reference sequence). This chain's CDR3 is CASSIDSGAWTNEKLFF. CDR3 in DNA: TGTGCCAGTAGTATAGATTCTGGGGCATGGACTAATGAAAAACTGTTTTTT.

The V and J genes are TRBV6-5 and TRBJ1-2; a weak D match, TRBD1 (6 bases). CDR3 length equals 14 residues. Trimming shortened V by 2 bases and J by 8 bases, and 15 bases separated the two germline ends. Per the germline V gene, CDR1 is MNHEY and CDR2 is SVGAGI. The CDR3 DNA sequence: TGTGCCAGCAGTTACACTACAGGGAGGGGAGGCTACACCTTC. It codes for CASSYTTGRGGYTF.

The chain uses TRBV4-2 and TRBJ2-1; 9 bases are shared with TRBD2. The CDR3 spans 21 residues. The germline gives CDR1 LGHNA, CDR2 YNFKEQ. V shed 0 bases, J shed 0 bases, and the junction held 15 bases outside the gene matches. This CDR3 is CASSQDGFGSAGGSSYNEQFF. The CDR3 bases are TGTGCCAGCAGCCAAGATGGTTTTGGGTCGGCGGGAGGGAGCTCCTACAATGAGCAGTTCTTC.

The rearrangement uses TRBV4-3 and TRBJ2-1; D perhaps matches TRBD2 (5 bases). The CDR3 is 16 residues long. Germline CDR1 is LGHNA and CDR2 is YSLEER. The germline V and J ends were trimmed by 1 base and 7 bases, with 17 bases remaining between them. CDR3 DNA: TGCGCCAGCAGCCAAGTCCGGGGTCCCCCTCTAAATGAGCAGTTCTTC. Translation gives CASSQVRGPPLNEQFF.

This chain's CDR3 is CASSVGEGLAGGPAELFF. The CDR3 nucleotides read TGTGCCAGCAGCGTAGGGGAGGGACTAGCGGGAGGGCCGGCGGAGCTGTTTTTT. The rearrangement uses TRBV9 and TRBJ2-2; the match to TRBD2 covers 16 bases. The CDR3 is made up of 18 amino acids. The ends lost 0 bases at V and 10 bases at J; junction bases unmatched: 9. Germline CDR1 is SGDLS and CDR2 is YYNGEE.

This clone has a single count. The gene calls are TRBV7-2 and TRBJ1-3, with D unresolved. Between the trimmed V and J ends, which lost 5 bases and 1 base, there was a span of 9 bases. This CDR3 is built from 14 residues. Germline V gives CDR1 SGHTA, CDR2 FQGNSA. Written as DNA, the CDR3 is TGTGCCAGCAGCCCATCAGGATCTGGAAACACCATATATTTT. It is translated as CASSPSGSGNTIYF.

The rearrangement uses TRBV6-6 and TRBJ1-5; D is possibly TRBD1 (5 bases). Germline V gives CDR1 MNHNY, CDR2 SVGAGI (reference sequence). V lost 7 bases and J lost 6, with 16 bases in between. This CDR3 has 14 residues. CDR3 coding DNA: TGTGCCAGCAAACCCCGTGGGGGGTTTCAGCCCCAGCATTTT. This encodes CASKPRGGFQPQHF.

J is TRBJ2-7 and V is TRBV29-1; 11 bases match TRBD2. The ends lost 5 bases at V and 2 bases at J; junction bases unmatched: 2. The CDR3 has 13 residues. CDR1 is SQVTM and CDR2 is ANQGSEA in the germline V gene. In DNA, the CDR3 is TGCAGCGTTAGACTAGCGGGGACCTACGAGCAGTACTTC. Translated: CSVRLAGTYEQYF.

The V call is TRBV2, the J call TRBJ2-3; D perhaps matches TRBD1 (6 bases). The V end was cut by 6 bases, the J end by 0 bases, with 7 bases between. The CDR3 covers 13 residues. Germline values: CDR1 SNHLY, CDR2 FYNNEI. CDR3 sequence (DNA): TGTGCCAGCAGGGGGGCTAGCACAGATACGCAGTATTTT. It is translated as CASRGASTDTQYF.

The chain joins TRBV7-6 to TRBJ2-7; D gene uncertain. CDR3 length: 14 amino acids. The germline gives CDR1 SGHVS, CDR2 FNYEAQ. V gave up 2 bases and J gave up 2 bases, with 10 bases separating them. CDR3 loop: CASSLTDGAYEQYF. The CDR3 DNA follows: TGTGCCAGCAGCTTAACTGACGGAGCCTACGAGCAGTACTTC. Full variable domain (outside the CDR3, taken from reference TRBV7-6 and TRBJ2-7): GAGVSQSPRYKVTKRGQDVALRCDPISGHVSLYWYRQALGQGPEFLTYFNYEAQQDKSGLPNDRFSAERPEGSISTLTIQRTEQRDSAMYRCASSLTDGAYEQYFGPGTRLTVT.

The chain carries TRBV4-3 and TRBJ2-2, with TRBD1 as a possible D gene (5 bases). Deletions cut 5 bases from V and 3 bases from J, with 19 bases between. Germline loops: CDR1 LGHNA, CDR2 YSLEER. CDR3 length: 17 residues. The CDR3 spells CASSAYLGQGYTGELFF. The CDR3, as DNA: TGCGCCAGCAGCGCATACCTGGGGCAGGGATACACCGGGGAGCTGTTTTTT.

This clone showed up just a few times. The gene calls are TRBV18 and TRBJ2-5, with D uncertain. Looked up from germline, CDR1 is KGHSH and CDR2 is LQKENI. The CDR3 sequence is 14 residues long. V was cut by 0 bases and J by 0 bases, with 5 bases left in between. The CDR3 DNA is TGTGCCAGCTCACCACCGAACAACCAAGAGACCCAGTACTTC. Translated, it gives CASSPPNNQETQYF.

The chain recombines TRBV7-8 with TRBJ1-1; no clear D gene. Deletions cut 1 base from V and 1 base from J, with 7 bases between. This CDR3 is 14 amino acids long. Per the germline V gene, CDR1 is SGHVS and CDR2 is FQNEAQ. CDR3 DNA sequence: TGTGCCAGCAGCTTAGGGCAAACGAACACTGAAGCTTTCTTT. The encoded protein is CASSLGQTNTEAFF.

The CDR3 bases are TGTGCCAGCAGTTCGCCAACGACAGGGGAAAACGAGCAGTACTTC. Amino acids: CASSSPTTGENEQYF. The chain couples TRBV28 to TRBJ2-7, with 8 bases matching TRBD1. The CDR3 is 15 residues long. V shed 4 bases and J 5 bases; nucleotides not matched to a gene: 10. In germline, CDR1 is MDHEN, CDR2 SYDVKM.

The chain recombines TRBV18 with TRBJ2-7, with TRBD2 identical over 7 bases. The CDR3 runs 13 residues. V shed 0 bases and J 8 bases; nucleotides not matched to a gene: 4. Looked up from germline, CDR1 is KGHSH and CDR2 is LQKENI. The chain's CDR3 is CASSPPGGTKQYF. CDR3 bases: TGTGCCAGCTCACCACCGGGCGGGACTAAGCAGTACTTC.

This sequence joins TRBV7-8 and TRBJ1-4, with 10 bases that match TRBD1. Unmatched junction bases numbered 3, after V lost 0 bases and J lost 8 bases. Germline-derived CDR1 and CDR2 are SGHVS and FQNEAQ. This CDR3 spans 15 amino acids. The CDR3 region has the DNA TGTGCCAGCAGCTTAGCAGGACAGGGGGGGGAAAAACTGTTTTTT. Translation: CASSLAGQGGEKLFF.